This T cell receptor (beta chain) stems from a study of Ad26.COV2.S vaccination and SARS-CoV-2 variants. Study at large: The trial was COV1001 and the donor's arm was Ad26.COV2.S. Participants got Ad26.COV2.S intramuscularly, once or twice 56 days apart.

The treatment here: some 20 received Ad26.COV2.S at low or high dose, single or two shots; about 5 received placebo; per-sample allocation not given. At day 63 after the first vaccine or placebo injection, samples were drawn. Some clones are missing from TCRdb's copy, which holds only in-frame ones; the method was immunoSEQ multiplex PCR. The sample contains hundreds of thousands of clones, roughly nine tenths of which appear only once. Remarks on this clone: Its matching antigen is unknown.

Study-wide points: Greater spike-specific TCR breadth was seen in vaccine recipients than in placebo recipients.

CDR1 is WNHNN, CDR2 SYGVQD, per germline (reference sequence). Trimming stripped 7 bases from V and 7 bases from J, with 17 bases between. There are 14 residues in the CDR3. The source was peripheral blood, collected in a trial of Ad26.COV2.S vaccine versus placebo. V is TRBV10-1 and J is TRBJ2-1; D is ambiguous. This TCR derives from a person aged 18-60 years who received the Ad26.COV2.S COVID-19 vaccine or a placebo. The CDR3 spells CASKDDHPDNEQFF. DNA of the CDR3: TGCGCCAGCAAGGACGATCATCCAGATAATGAGCAGTTCTTC.